These 8 T cell receptor beta chains were sequenced from one sample in a study of T cell clusters in autoimmune cytopenias. TRB was amplified by touch-down multiplex PCR, primer pools A and B combined. TCRdb processed the multiplex PCR reads again and assigns one entry to each CDR3 protein, with no DNA. With 8,000 or so distinct CDR3 sequences in the sample, the ten largest clones hold roughly 28%. TRB amplification used around 270 ng of peripheral blood genomic DNA. Input material: peripheral blood. The receptors derive from a human donor with an autoimmune cytopenia or autoimmune hepatitis (not recorded which).

By frequency, this clonotype registers medium-sized. The rearrangement uses TRBV30 and TRBJ1-2; TCRdb reports TRBD1, a call that lacks DNA to check it against. The V gene's germline CDR1 is GTSNPN and CDR2 SVGIG (reference sequence). The CDR3 runs to 16 residues. CDR3 sequence reads: CAWSTITPGVGYGYTF.

The V and J genes are TRBV5-6 and TRBJ1-4; TCRdb selects TRBD1, and the lack of DNA leaves this call unchecked. CDR1 and CDR2 (germline): SGHDT, YYEEEE. This CDR3 contains 15 residues. CDR3 loop: CASSLGGATNEKLFF.

In terms of frequency, this clonotype is medium-sized. The V and J genes are TRBV29-1 and TRBJ1-1. This CDR3 region has 14 residues. Germline V gene data show CDR1 as SQVTM and CDR2 as ANQGSEA. CDR3 residues: CSVRGRVSNTEAFF. Supplemented by reference TRBV29-1 and TRBJ1-1, the full variable domain reads SAVISQKPSRDICQRGTSLTIQCQVDSQVTMMFWYRQQPGQSLTLIATANQGSEATYESGFVIDKFPISRPNLTFSTLTVSNMSPEDSSIYLCSVRGRVSNTEAFFGQGTRLTVV.

The V and J genes are TRBV29-1 and TRBJ1-3. This CDR3 spans 12 amino acids. The germline CDR1 and CDR2 sequences are SQVTM and ANQGSEA. This CDR3 is CSAGGISNTIYF.

The CDR3 reads CASSLAGRGQETQYF. The chain joins TRBV5-6 to TRBJ2-5; TCRdb calls TRBD1, which cannot be checked without DNA. The CDR3 spans 15 residues. CDR1 SGHDT and CDR2 YYEEEE come from the germline V gene.

This chain joins TRBV19 and TRBJ1-5; the D call of TRBD1 rests on TCRdb alone, since no DNA is present to check it. The length of the CDR3 is 18 residues. The V gene's germline CDR1 is LNHDA and CDR2 SQIVND (reference sequence). The CDR3 reads CASSIGRGSRESNQPQHF.

The chain uses TRBV6-5 and TRBJ1-2; TCRdb picks TRBD1, but there is no DNA to check that call. The CDR3 totals 15 residues. CDR1 MNHEY and CDR2 SVGAGI come from the germline V gene. This CDR3 is CASSYSPGGGIGYTF.

In terms of frequency, this clonotype is medium-sized. CDR3: CSVGRSGAVVNEQFF. V is TRBV29-1 and J is TRBJ2-1; TCRdb's D gene call, TRBD1, goes unchecked for lack of DNA. Germline V gene sequence: CDR1 SQVTM, CDR2 ANQGSEA. CDR3 length: 15 residues.